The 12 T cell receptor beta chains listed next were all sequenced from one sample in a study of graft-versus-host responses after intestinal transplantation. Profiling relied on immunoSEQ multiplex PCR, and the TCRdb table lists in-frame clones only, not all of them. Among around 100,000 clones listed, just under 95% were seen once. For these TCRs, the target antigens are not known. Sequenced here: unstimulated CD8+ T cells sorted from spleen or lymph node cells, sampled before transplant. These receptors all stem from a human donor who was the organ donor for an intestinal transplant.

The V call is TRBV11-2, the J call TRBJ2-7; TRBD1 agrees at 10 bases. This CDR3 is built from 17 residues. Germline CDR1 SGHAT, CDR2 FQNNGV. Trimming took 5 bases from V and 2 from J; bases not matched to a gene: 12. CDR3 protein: CASSLRAGQGMTYEQYF. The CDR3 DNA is TGTGCCAGCAGCCTTCGGGCGGGACAGGGGATGACCTACGAGCAGTACTTC.

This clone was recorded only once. The CDR3 here is CASSVDGGGMGPYNEQFF. The CDR3 DNA reads TGTGCCAGCAGCGTCGATGGTGGCGGGATGGGCCCCTACAATGAGCAGTTCTTC. The chain recombines TRBV9 with TRBJ2-1, with D maybe TRBD2 (6 bases). CDR1 SGDLS and CDR2 YYNGEE come from the germline V gene. Trimming removed 2 bases at V and 2 bases at J, with 20 bases between. The CDR3 totals 18 residues.

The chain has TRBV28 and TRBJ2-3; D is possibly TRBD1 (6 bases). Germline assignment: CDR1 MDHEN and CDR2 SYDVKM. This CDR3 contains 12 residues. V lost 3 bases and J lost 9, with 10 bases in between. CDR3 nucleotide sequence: TGTGCCAGCAGTTTGAACCAGGGGACGCAGTATTTT. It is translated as CASSLNQGTQYF.

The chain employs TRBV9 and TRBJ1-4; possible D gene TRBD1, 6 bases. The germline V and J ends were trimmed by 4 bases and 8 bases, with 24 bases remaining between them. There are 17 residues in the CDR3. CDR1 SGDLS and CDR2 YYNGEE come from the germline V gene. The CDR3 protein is CASSPHYLDRLNEKLFF. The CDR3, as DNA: TGTGCCAGCAGCCCACACTACCTAGACAGGCTAAACGAAAAACTGTTTTTT. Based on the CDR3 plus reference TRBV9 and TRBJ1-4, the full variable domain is DSGVTQTPKHLITATGQRVTLRCSPRSGDLSVYWYQQSLDQGLQFLIQYYNGEERAKGNILERFSAQQFPDLHSELNLSSLELGDSALYFCASSPHYLDRLNEKLFFGSGTQLSVL.

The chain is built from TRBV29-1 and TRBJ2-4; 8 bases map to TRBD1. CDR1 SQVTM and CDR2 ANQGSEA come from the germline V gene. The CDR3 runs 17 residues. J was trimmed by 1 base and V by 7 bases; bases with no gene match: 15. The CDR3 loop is CSAHRGSDGMAKNIQYF. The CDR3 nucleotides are TGCAGCGCCCACAGGGGGTCCGACGGGATGGCCAAAAACATTCAGTACTTC. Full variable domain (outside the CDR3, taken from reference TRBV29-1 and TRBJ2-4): SAVISQKPSRDICQRGTSLTIQCQVDSQVTMMFWYRQQPGQSLTLIATANQGSEATYESGFVIDKFPISRPNLTFSTLTVSNMSPEDSSIYLCSAHRGSDGMAKNIQYFGAGTRLSVL.

This CDR3 is CASSSQAIHEQFF. CDR3 DNA sequence: TGTGCCAGCAGCTCCCAAGCGATCCATGAGCAGTTCTTC. The genes are TRBV7-9 and TRBJ2-1; D remains ambiguous. Trimming took 4 bases from V and 8 from J, leaving 12 bases between them. The CDR3 spans 13 residues. Germline loops: CDR1 SEHNR, CDR2 FQNEAQ (reference sequence).

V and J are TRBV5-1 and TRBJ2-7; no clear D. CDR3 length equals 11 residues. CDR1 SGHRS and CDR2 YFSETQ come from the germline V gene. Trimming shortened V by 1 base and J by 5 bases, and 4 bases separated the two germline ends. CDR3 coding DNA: TGCGCCAGCAGCTTGTATCACGAGCAGTACTTC. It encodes CASSLYHEQYF.

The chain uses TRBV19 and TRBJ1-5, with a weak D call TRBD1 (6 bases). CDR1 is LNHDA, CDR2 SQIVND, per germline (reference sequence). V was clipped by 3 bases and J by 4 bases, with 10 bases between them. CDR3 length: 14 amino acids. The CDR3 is CASSIYRENQPQHF. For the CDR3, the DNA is TGTGCCAGTAGTATTTACAGGGAGAATCAGCCCCAGCATTTT.

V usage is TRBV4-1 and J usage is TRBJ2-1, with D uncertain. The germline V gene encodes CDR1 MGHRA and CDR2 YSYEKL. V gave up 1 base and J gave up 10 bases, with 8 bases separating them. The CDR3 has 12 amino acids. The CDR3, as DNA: TGCGCCAGCAGCCAAGTCAGACACGAGCAGTTCTTC. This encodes CASSQVRHEQFF.

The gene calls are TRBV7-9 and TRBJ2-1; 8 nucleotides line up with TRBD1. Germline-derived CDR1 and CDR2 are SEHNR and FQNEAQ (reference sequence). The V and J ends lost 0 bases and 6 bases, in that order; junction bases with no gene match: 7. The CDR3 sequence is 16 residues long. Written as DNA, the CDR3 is TGTGCCAGCAGCTTAGCCTACGGAGACAGGGGCAATGAGCAGTTCTTC. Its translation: CASSLAYGDRGNEQFF. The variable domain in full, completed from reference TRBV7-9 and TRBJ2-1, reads DTGVSQNPRHKITKRGQNVTFRCDPISEHNRLYWYRQTLGQGPEFLTYFQNEAQLEKSRLLSDRFSAERPKGSFSTLEIQRTEQGDSAMYLCASSLAYGDRGNEQFFGPGTRLTVL.

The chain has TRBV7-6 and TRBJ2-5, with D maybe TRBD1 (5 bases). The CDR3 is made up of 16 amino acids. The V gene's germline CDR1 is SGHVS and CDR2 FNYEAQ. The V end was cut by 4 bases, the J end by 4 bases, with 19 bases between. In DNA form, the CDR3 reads TGTGCCAGCAGCTACCTCGCTTGGGGCAGGAGAGAGACCCAGTACTTC. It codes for CASSYLAWGRRETQYF.

CDR3 coding DNA: TGTGCCAGCAGCGTAAACGCCGGGGAGCTGTTTTTT. Protein: CASSVNAGELFF. The chain carries TRBV9 and TRBJ2-2; D unresolved. V lost 1 base, J lost 6 bases, and 4 bases lay in between. This CDR3 comprises 12 residues. Germline CDR1 and CDR2: SGDLS and YYNGEE.